The entry below gives a single T cell receptor beta chain sequence along with its context. What it binds is unknown. PCR used 60 Vbeta primers and 13 Jbeta primers. The table came from immunoSEQ multiplex PCR; TCRdb's copy has only in-frame clones and leaves some out. The repertoire consists of 150,000 to 200,000 clones, with about 75% occurring once and the leading ten covering about 0.93%. The sample comes from a study of cytomegalovirus exposure and HLA in healthy donors. Study-level results: The study designated about 160 TCR beta chains cytomegalovirus-associated.

Germline V gene lookup returns CDR1 SGDLS and CDR2 YYNGEE. The CDR3 covers 14 residues. The V end lost 0 bases, the J end lost 1 base, and 7 bases lay between the germline ends. The chain links TRBV9 to TRBJ1-1, with D uncertain. The material sequenced was PBMCs. The origin of this receptor is a woman aged 45-65 years in good health and CMV-seropositive. CDR3 nucleotide sequence: TGTGCCAGCAGCGTAGGGGAGGCGAACACTGAAGCTTTCTTT. Amino acid sequence: CASSVGEANTEAFF.